The TCR beta chain under discussion was sequenced for a study of cytomegalovirus exposure and HLA in healthy donors. With respect to this clone: Its cognate antigen is unknown.

The germline V gene has CDR1 ENHRY and CDR2 SYGVKD. The J segment lost 8 bases and the V segment lost 1 base, leaving 3 bases of the junction unmatched. The CDR3 contains 16 residues. General observations from the study: Whilst most TCR sequences proved rare, a subset of public TCRs occurred across many donors. Subsequent analysis revealed that first-cohort TCR clusters tended to co-occur in the roughly 120 validation repertoires. The study designated 164 TCR beta chains cytomegalovirus-associated.

The donors were members of the approximately 130-subject validation cohort (separate from the approximately 650-subject first cohort). Produced via immunoSEQ multiplex PCR; TCRdb's table is partial and in-frame only. The sample includes about 73,000 clones, 90% to 95% of them seen just once. The receptor was derived from a man between 18 and 29 years old in good health and CMV-seronegative. The chain couples TRBV10-3 to TRBJ2-1; 15 bases map to TRBD2. The sample consisted of PBMCs. CDR3 protein: CAISEFGTSGGYEQFF. The CDR3 nucleotides are TGTGCCATCAGTGAGTTCGGGACTAGCGGGGGGTATGAGCAGTTCTTC.